The 27 T cell receptor beta chains reported below all come from one sample, sequenced in a study of blood T cell repertoires in COVID-19. Data came from immunoSEQ multiplex PCR; TCRdb stores just in-frame clones and leaves some out. The profile shows about 430,000 clones, about 88% of them singletons. The material sequenced was PBMCs or T cells enriched from blood (not recorded which). The receptors originated from a woman younger than 35 who had been exposed to COVID-19.

This chain links TRBV6-5 with TRBJ1-2, with D unclear. V was clipped by 8 bases and J by 1 base, with 5 bases between them. This CDR3 contains 11 residues. The germline V gene encodes CDR1 MNHEY and CDR2 SVGAGI. CDR3 sequence: CASGVNYGYTF. The CDR3 DNA is TGTGCCAGCGGAGTTAACTATGGCTACACCTTC.

This clone was observed once. This chain uses TRBV24-1 with TRBJ2-7; D gene ambiguous. CDR1 and CDR2 (germline): KGHDR, SFDVKD. The V gene lost 4 bases and the J gene lost 2 bases, with 17 bases spanning the gap. There are 16 residues in the CDR3. The CDR3 DNA reads TGTGCCACCAGTGACCCCTCGAGAGGAATTACCTACGAGCAGTACTTC. Its protein is CATSDPSRGITYEQYF.

V and J are TRBV28 and TRBJ2-5; 10 bases agree with TRBD2. The CDR3 has 16 amino acids. The V gene's germline CDR1 is MDHEN and CDR2 SYDVKM. Trimming cost V 1 base and J 5 bases; bases outside gene matches: 7. CDR3 region: CASSLSTGTSEETQYF. The CDR3 nucleotides are TGTGCCAGCAGTTTATCCACCGGGACTAGCGAGGAGACCCAGTACTTC.

This clone was counted once. The chain employs TRBV5-6 and TRBJ2-7; D is ambiguous. The CDR3 length is 13 residues. In germline, CDR1 is SGHDT, CDR2 YYEEEE. V dropped 2 bases and J dropped 0 bases, with 6 bases sitting between them. The chain's CDR3 is CASSFYSSYEQYF. The CDR3 bases are TGTGCCAGCAGCTTCTACAGCTCCTACGAGCAGTACTTC. Filled out from reference TRBV5-6 and TRBJ2-7, the complete variable domain reads DAGVTQSPTHLIKTRGQQVTLRCSPKSGHDTVSWYQQALGQGPQFIFQYYEEEERQRGNFPDRFSGHQFPNYSSELNVNALLLGDSALYLCASSFYSSYEQYFGPGTRLTVT.

The chain combines TRBV6-4 with TRBJ1-3, with a weak D call TRBD1 (6 bases). The CDR3 contains 18 residues. The ends were cut back, 3 bases at V and 0 bases at J, with 18 bases in the middle. Germline CDR1 reads MRHNA; CDR2 reads SNTAGT. In DNA, the CDR3 is TGTGCCAGCAGTGAAGTGGGGGGGCTACTGCACTCTGGAAACACCATATATTTT. It is translated as CASSEVGGLLHSGNTIYF.

The chain employs TRBV5-6 and TRBJ1-5; D is perhaps TRBD1 (5 bases). Trimming pared 4 bases from V and 2 bases from J, leaving 10 bases between. Per germline, CDR1 SGHDT and CDR2 YYEEEE. This CDR3 is 14 amino acids long. CDR3 amino acids: CASSQGGGNQPQHF. The CDR3, as DNA: TGTGCCAGCAGCCAAGGAGGGGGCAATCAGCCCCAGCATTTT. Together with reference TRBV5-6 and TRBJ1-5, the CDR3 gives the full variable domain: DAGVTQSPTHLIKTRGQQVTLRCSPKSGHDTVSWYQQALGQGPQFIFQYYEEEERQRGNFPDRFSGHQFPNYSSELNVNALLLGDSALYLCASSQGGGNQPQHFGDGTRLSIL.

This chain links TRBV24-1 with TRBJ1-3, with D possibly TRBD1 on 5 matching bases. The CDR3 length is 17 residues. V was clipped by 3 bases and J by 4 bases, with 18 bases between them. The germline gives CDR1 KGHDR, CDR2 SFDVKD. The CDR3 DNA reads TGTGCCACCAGTGATAGCCCCCGGGGGACGGAGGGAAACACCATATATTTT. Encoded protein: CATSDSPRGTEGNTIYF.

This clone was observed a handful of times. The chain combines TRBV10-2 with TRBJ2-3; D perhaps matches TRBD1 (6 bases). The V end lost 5 bases, the J end lost 3 bases, and 12 bases lay between the germline ends. Germline V gives CDR1 WSHSY, CDR2 SAAADI. The CDR3 loop spans 14 amino acids. CDR3 in amino acids: CASSHQGQTDTQYF. CDR3 DNA sequence: TGCGCCAGCAGTCATCAGGGGCAAACAGATACGCAGTATTTT.

The V and J genes are TRBV7-9 and TRBJ1-5; 8 positions match TRBD1. The ends lost 1 base at V and 2 bases at J; junction bases unmatched: 1. CDR1 is SEHNR, CDR2 FQNEAQ, per germline (reference sequence). The CDR3 loop spans 15 amino acids. The CDR3 sequence: CASSLGQGRNQPQHF. CDR3 sequence (DNA): TGTGCCAGCAGCTTAGGACAGGGGCGCAATCAGCCCCAGCATTTT.

The chain couples TRBV18 to TRBJ2-5, with 10 bases identical to TRBD2. The V segment lost 0 bases and the J segment 2 bases; nucleotides outside the gene matches: 6. The CDR3 spans 17 residues. From germline, CDR1 is KGHSH and CDR2 LQKENI. CDR3 DNA: TGTGCCAGCTCACCACCGGTAGCGGGGGGCCTACAAGAGACCCAGTACTTC. Translating gives CASSPPVAGGLQETQYF.

The V gene is TRBV4-2, the J gene TRBJ2-7; 11 bases line up with TRBD1. This CDR3 has 16 amino acids. Trimming took 0 bases from V and 6 from J; bases not matched to a gene: 7. Germline V lookup: CDR1 LGHNA, CDR2 YNFKEQ. CDR3 amino acids: CASSQDTAGQGVEQYF. CDR3 nucleotide sequence: TGTGCCAGCAGCCAAGATACGGCGGGACAGGGGGTCGAGCAGTACTTC.

V and J are TRBV7-8 and TRBJ1-3, with unresolved D. Deletions cut 3 bases from V and 0 bases from J, with 9 bases between. Germline V gene data show CDR1 as SGHVS and CDR2 as FQNEAQ. The CDR3 contains 15 residues. CDR3 sequence: CASSFSPSSGNTIYF. DNA for the CDR3: TGTGCCAGCAGCTTCTCGCCGAGCTCTGGAAACACCATATATTTT. Full variable domain (missing parts from reference TRBV7-8 and TRBJ1-3): GAGVSQSPRYKVAKRGQDVALRCDPISGHVSLFWYQQALGQGPEFLTYFQNEAQLDKSGLPSDRFFAERPEGSVSTLKIQRTQQEDSAVYLCASSFSPSSGNTIYFGEGSWLTVV.

The V gene is TRBV4-2, the J gene TRBJ2-2; 7 bases fit TRBD2. The CDR3 length is 16 residues. Germline trimming cut 4 bases from V and 4 bases from J; bases unmatched to any gene: 9. Germline loops: CDR1 LGHNA, CDR2 YNFKEQ. The CDR3 nucleotides are TGTGCCAGCAGCCGTGGGGCGGGGGAGACCACCGGGGAGCTGTTTTTT. Encoded protein: CASSRGAGETTGELFF.

The chain carries TRBV2 and TRBJ1-5, with 8 bases matching TRBD1. Trimming removed 6 bases from V and 2 bases from J; junction bases left unmatched: 6. The length of the CDR3 is 15 residues. Germline CDR1 and CDR2: SNHLY and FYNNEI. DNA of the CDR3: TGTGCCAGCAGGGACAGGGAACTTGGCAATCAGCCCCAGCATTTT. This gives the protein CASRDRELGNQPQHF.

The genes are TRBV5-8 and TRBJ2-2, with 8 bases identical to TRBD1. Germline V gene sequence: CDR1 SGHTS, CDR2 YDEGEE. This CDR3 has 16 amino acids. Trimming removed 2 bases from V and 3 bases from J; junction bases left unmatched: 6. CDR3 nucleotides: TGTGCCAGCAGCTTTGACAGGGGTTGGGACACCGGGGAGCTGTTTTTT. It codes for CASSFDRGWDTGELFF. Full variable domain (outside the CDR3, taken from reference TRBV5-8 and TRBJ2-2): EAGVTQSPTHLIKTRGQQATLRCSPISGHTSVYWYQQALGLGLQFLLWYDEGEERNRGNFPPRFSGRQFPNYSSELNVNALELEDSALYLCASSFDRGWDTGELFFGEGSRLTVL.

The DNA for the CDR3 is TGTGCCAGCAGCTTGATAGGGACTAGCGTGGGTATGTTTAGCACAGATACGCAGTATTTT. This translates into CASSLIGTSVGMFSTDTQYF. The chain combines TRBV13 with TRBJ2-3; the match to TRBD2 covers 10 bases. The CDR3 length is 20 residues. After removal of 3 bases from V and 0 bases from J, the junction contained 15 bases not matched to a gene. Germline V lookup: CDR1 PRHDT, CDR2 FYEKMQ (reference sequence).

The rearrangement joins TRBV7-8 to TRBJ1-5; TRBD1 matches 7 bases. V was clipped by 5 bases and J by 10 bases; unmatched bases: 32. The CDR3 sequence is 21 residues long. Germline assignment: CDR1 SGHVS and CDR2 FQNEAQ. CDR3 in amino acids: CASSLSDRWPGQNPVVEPQHF. The CDR3 DNA follows: TGTGCCAGCAGCCTCTCAGATAGATGGCCGGGACAGAACCCTGTTGTCGAACCCCAGCATTTT.

J is TRBJ2-7 and V is TRBV5-1; TRBD1 agrees at 8 bases. Losses at the gene ends were 4 bases for V and 5 bases for J; bases not matched to a gene: 5. Per germline, CDR1 SGHRS and CDR2 YFSETQ. This CDR3 comprises 13 residues. CDR3: CASSNQGANEQYF. In DNA form, the CDR3 reads TGCGCCAGCAGCAACCAGGGGGCTAACGAGCAGTACTTC.

The rearrangement uses TRBV5-6 and TRBJ2-5; D is perhaps TRBD2 (6 bases). The CDR3 contains 12 residues. Between the trimmed V and J ends, which lost 7 bases and 5 bases, there was a span of 12 bases. Germline V gene data show CDR1 as SGHDT and CDR2 as YYEEEE. The CDR3 nucleotides are TGTGCCAGCGGACGTGGGGGGGAGACCCAGTACTTC. Residues: CASGRGGETQYF.

This chain uses TRBV12-3 or TRBV12-4 with TRBJ1-2, with D possibly matching TRBD1 (6 bases). The CDR3 loop spans 11 amino acids. V lost 8 bases, J lost 4 bases, and 8 bases lay in between. This CDR3 reads CASSGVYGYTF. As DNA, the CDR3 is TGTGCCAGCTCAGGGGTCTATGGCTACACCTTC.

The rearrangement uses TRBV6-5 and TRBJ2-5; 8 bases line up with TRBD1. This CDR3 region has 13 residues. V was pared by 6 bases and J by 9 bases, with 9 bases of the junction left unmatched. Germline CDR1 MNHEY, CDR2 SVGAGI. CDR3 loop: CASRPTGAAAQYF. The CDR3 region has the DNA TGTGCCAGCAGACCGACAGGGGCTGCGGCCCAGTACTTC.

This sequence joins TRBV4-2 and TRBJ1-1; 8 nucleotides line up with TRBD1. The CDR3 is made up of 18 amino acids. The J segment lost 2 bases and the V segment lost 1 base, leaving 12 bases of the junction unmatched. Per the germline V gene, CDR1 is LGHNA and CDR2 is YNFKEQ. For the CDR3, the DNA is TGTGCCAGCAGCCAAGGACAGGGGCGCCTAGGAAGCAACACTGAAGCTTTCTTT. Its translation is CASSQGQGRLGSNTEAFF.

V gene TRBV2 combines with J gene TRBJ2-1, with 8 bases aligning to TRBD1. Trimming took 7 bases from V and 9 from J; bases not matched to a gene: 14. This CDR3 is built from 15 residues. CDR1 and CDR2 (germline): SNHLY, FYNNEI. The CDR3 nucleotides read TGTGCCAGCACCCCAACCACGACAGGGGCGGCTGAGCAGTTCTTC. It specifies CASTPTTTGAAEQFF.

V is TRBV19 and J is TRBJ1-1; D gene unclear. Germline assignment: CDR1 LNHDA and CDR2 SQIVND (reference sequence). Trimming pared 0 bases from V and 1 base from J, leaving 12 bases between. This CDR3 is 16 amino acids long. The CDR3 loop is CASSIETARRNTEAFF. The CDR3 DNA reads as TGTGCCAGTAGTATAGAAACCGCCCGGAGGAACACTGAAGCTTTCTTT. The full variable domain, in which reference TRBV19 and TRBJ1-1 provide the parts outside the CDR3, is DGGITQSPKYLFRKEGQNVTLSCEQNLNHDAMYWYRQDPGQGLRLIYYSQIVNDFQKGDIAEGYSVSREKKESFPLTVTSAQKNPTAFYLCASSIETARRNTEAFFGQGTRLTVV.

J is TRBJ1-2 and V is TRBV7-2, with 12 bases lining up with TRBD1. The CDR3 extends over 15 amino acids. CDR1 and CDR2 from the germline V gene are SGHTA and FQGNSA. Trimming took 3 bases from V and 7 from J; bases not matched to a gene: 6. CDR3 DNA: TGTGCCAGCAGCTTTGGGACAGGGGGCGAGGGTGGCTACACCTTC. Amino acid sequence: CASSFGTGGEGGYTF.

The chain couples TRBV29-1 to TRBJ2-1, with a possible D match to TRBD1 (5 bases). This CDR3 comprises 14 residues. Trimming took 4 bases from V and 0 from J, leaving 10 bases between them. In germline, CDR1 is SQVTM, CDR2 ANQGSEA. CDR3 in DNA: TGCAGCGTTGCAAAGGGGCTCTCCTACAATGAGCAGTTCTTC. It codes for CSVAKGLSYNEQFF.

The chain is built from TRBV4-1 and TRBJ2-3, with 12 nucleotides matching TRBD2. Looked up from germline, CDR1 is MGHRA and CDR2 is YSYEKL. Germline trimming cut 0 bases from V and 6 bases from J; bases unmatched to any gene: 7. The length of the CDR3 is 17 residues. Written as DNA, the CDR3 is TGCGCCAGCAGCCAAGAGACTAGCGGGAGTATTAGGGATACGCAGTATTTT. Its protein product is CASSQETSGSIRDTQYF.